This is a list of T cell receptor beta chains from one sample in a study of cytomegalovirus exposure and HLA in healthy donors. Repertoires were generated with immunoSEQ multiplex PCR, while TCRdb's copy carries only in-frame clones and drops some. Among approximately 240,000 clones listed, just over 75% were seen once. Input material: PBMCs. These receptors were taken from a woman in her fifties or sixties in good health and CMV-seropositive. Both conserved end residues are part of each CDR3. Fields, in order: clone size, J gene, CDR3 length, V gene, D gene, CDR3 protein, CDR3 DNA. A D gene is named only where the DNA matches it firmly. Rows may omit the clone size; those that give it use once, few, many or a size class.

. TRBJ2-3 15 TRBV5-1 TRBD1 CASSPAQGRTDTQYF TGCGCCAGCAGCCCGGCACAGGGGAGAACAGATACGCAGTATTTT
few TRBJ1-3 13 TRBV30 . CAWSRGSGNTIYF TGTGCCTGGAGTAGGGGATCTGGAAACACCATATATTTT
. TRBJ2-7 15 TRBV28 TRBD1 CASSRQGTYSYEQYF TGTGCCAGCAGCCGACAGGGGACCTATTCCTACGAGCAGTACTTC
. TRBJ2-3 18 TRBV15 TRBD2 CATSRVGQSGSFSDTQYF TGTGCCACCAGCAGAGTGGGGCAAAGCGGGAGTTTCTCAGATACGCAGTATTTT
once TRBJ1-1 15 TRBV7-3 TRBD1 CASSPTGAPGTEAFF TGTGCCAGCAGCCCAACAGGGGCCCCTGGCACTGAAGCTTTCTTT
. TRBJ2-3 16 TRBV4-3 TRBD2 CASSQAPSGGADTQYF TGCGCCAGCAGTCAAGCCCCTAGCGGGGGGGCAGATACGCAGTATTTT
. TRBJ2-2 15 TRBV7-2 . CASSYPTSSVGELFF TGTGCCAGCAGCTACCCCACTTCTAGCGTCGGGGAGCTGTTTTTT
. TRBJ1-2 14 TRBV5-1 TRBD1 CASSRQGLNYGYTF TGCGCCAGCAGCCGACAGGGCTTAAACTATGGCTACACCTTC
. TRBJ2-7 15 TRBV11-2 . CASRAGALSSYEQYF TGTGCCAGCAGGGCAGGGGCCTTGAGCTCCTACGAGCAGTACTTC
. TRBJ1-2 15 TRBV4-1 . CASSQVGGVHGGYTF TGCGCCAGCAGCCAAGTAGGGGGGGTTCATGGTGGCTACACCTTC
. TRBJ2-5 16 TRBV7-9 TRBD2 CASSLGLAGGQETQYF TGTGCCAGCAGCCTCGGACTAGCGGGGGGGCAAGAGACCCAGTACTTC
. TRBJ2-4 11 TRBV30 TRBD1 CAWRETGVQYF TGTGCCTGGAGGGAAACAGGGGTTCAGTACTTC
. TRBJ1-2 16 TRBV27 . CASSLVPDLGYGGYTF TGTGCCAGCAGTTTAGTACCGGACTTGGGTTACGGTGGCTACACCTTC
. TRBJ2-2 15 TRBV10-1 TRBD1 CASSPGTANTGELFF TGCGCCAGCAGTCCCGGGACAGCCAACACCGGGGAGCTGTTTTTT
few TRBJ2-7 17 TRBV4-1 TRBD2 CASSQLPGLEEIDEQYF TGCGCCAGCAGCCAATTGCCGGGACTAGAAGAAATTGACGAGCAGTACTTC
. TRBJ1-5 14 TRBV6-5 . CASSKTGRNQPQHF TGTGCCAGCAGCAAAACAGGGCGCAATCAGCCCCAGCATTTT
. TRBJ1-2 12 TRBV27 TRBD1 CASSSETGRFTF TGTGCCAGCAGTTCGGAGACAGGGCGTTTCACCTTC
. TRBJ1-2 13 TRBV2 . CASGGSRNYGYTF TGTGCCAGCGGCGGGTCGCGTAACTATGGCTACACCTTC
. TRBJ2-5 13 TRBV28 . CASSFAGMETQYF TGTGCCAGCAGTTTTGCCGGGATGGAGACCCAGTACTTC
few TRBJ1-1 14 TRBV28 TRBD1 CASSTGTERVKAFF TGTGCCAGCAGTACCGGGACAGAAAGGGTAAAGGCTTTCTTT
. TRBJ1-3 15 TRBV19 TRBD1 CAARRGLSSGNTIYF TGTGCCGCTCGTAGGGGGCTCAGCTCTGGAAACACCATATATTTT
. TRBJ1-3 16 TRBV5-1 . CASSFAGEVSGNTIYF TGCGCCAGCAGCTTCGCAGGGGAAGTTTCTGGAAACACCATATATTTT
. TRBJ1-4 15 TRBV7-2 . CASRLHITTNEKLFF TGTGCCAGCAGACTACATATTACAACTAATGAAAAACTGTTTTTT
. TRBJ2-7 14 TRBV7-2 TRBD1 CASSPRTGGYEQYF TGTGCCAGCAGCCCCAGGACAGGGGGCTACGAGCAGTACTTC
. TRBJ2-7 15 TRBV5-1 TRBD2 CASSSDGRGLDEQYF TGCGCCAGCAGCTCGGACGGGAGGGGTTTGGACGAGCAGTACTTC